This T cell receptor (beta chain) was sequenced in a study of blood T cell repertoires in COVID-19. About the research overall: Samples of COVID-19 (acute and convalescent) were obtained from the United States, Italy and Spain.

Participants were aged about 18 to 89 years, lived in roughly 23 US areas, and enrolled virtually. CDR1 and CDR2 from the germline V gene are SGHNT and YYREEE (reference sequence). The V end was cut by 4 bases, the J end by 0 bases, with 20 bases between. The CDR3 loop spans 17 amino acids. Here immunoSEQ multiplex PCR was the method, and the copy in TCRdb shows in-frame clones only, minus some. The data show about 200,000 clones, 80% to 90% seen once. This clone was detected only once. This sequence originates from a man under 40 who had recovered from COVID-19. The V and J genes are TRBV5-4 and TRBJ2-7; no reliable D call. Sequenced sample: PBMCs or T cells enriched from blood (not recorded which). The DNA for the CDR3 is TGTGCCAGCAGCCACGCCTTCAGTGGCCCCACCTCCTACGAGCAGTACTTC. It encodes CASSHAFSGPTSYEQYF.